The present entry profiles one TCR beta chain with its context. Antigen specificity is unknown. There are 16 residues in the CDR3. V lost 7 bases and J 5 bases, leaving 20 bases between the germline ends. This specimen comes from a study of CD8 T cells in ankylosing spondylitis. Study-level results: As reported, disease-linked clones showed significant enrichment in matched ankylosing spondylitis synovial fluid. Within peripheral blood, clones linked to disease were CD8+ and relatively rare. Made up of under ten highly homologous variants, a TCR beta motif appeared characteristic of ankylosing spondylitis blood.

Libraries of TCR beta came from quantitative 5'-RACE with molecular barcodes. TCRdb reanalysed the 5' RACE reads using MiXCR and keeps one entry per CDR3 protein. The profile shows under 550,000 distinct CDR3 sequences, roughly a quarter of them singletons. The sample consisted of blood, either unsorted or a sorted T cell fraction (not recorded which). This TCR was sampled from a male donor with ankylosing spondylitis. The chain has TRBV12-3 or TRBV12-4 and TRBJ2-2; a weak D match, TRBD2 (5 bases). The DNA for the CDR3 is TGTGCCAGCATGAAAGGCCCTGGGAGTGGTACCGGGGAGCTGTTTTTT. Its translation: CASMKGPGSGTGELFF.